This T cell receptor beta chain is drawn from a study of radiotherapy plus CTLA-4 blockade in lung cancer. Overall study results and limits: Radiotherapy with ipilimumab was followed by blood expansion of tumor-derived clones.

Worth noting for this clone: Its target is not known.

This CDR3 spans 15 amino acids. CDR1 and CDR2 from the germline V gene are SGHRS and YFSETQ. V gave up 4 bases and J gave up 6 bases; unmatched junction bases: 9. Here immunoSEQ multiplex PCR was the method, and the copy in TCRdb shows in-frame clones only, minus some. The sample holds roughly 77,000 clones, roughly 80% seen once. The sequencing used peripheral blood, collected from a patient treated with radiotherapy plus ipilimumab. V is TRBV5-1 and J is TRBJ2-4, with 8 bases that match TRBD1. The TCR sequence derives from a human donor with non-small cell lung cancer whose response to radiotherapy plus ipilimumab could not be evaluated. The CDR3 loop reads CASSLQGAGGNIQYF. The DNA for the CDR3 is TGCGCCAGCAGCCTCCAGGGGGCTGGGGGAAACATTCAGTACTTC.